A selection of T cell receptor beta chains follows, all from one sample in a study of patients and donors after allogeneic stem cell transplantation. TCRdb analysed the RT-PCR reads with MiXCR anew, one entry per CDR3 protein. The table lists about 960,000 distinct CDR3 sequences, 18% of them singletons, with 5% to 6.5% in the top ten. Sequenced material: blood, either unsorted or a sorted T cell fraction (not recorded which). All receptors derive from a human donor who was either an allogeneic HSCT recipient or a stem cell or donor lymphocyte infusion donor (not recorded which). It is not recorded whose cells these are; they may come from a transplant donor. Each CDR3 is given with its conserved first and last residue. D genes are given only for firm matches. Rows give clone size only sometimes, using once, few, many, or a class for an expanded clone.

clone size	V gene	D gene	J gene	CDR3 protein	CDR3 DNA
NA	TRBV6-1	NA	TRBJ2-7	CASSEALGSSYEQYF	TGTGCCAGCAGTGAAGCGCTGGGGAGCTCCTACGAGCAGTACTTC
few	TRBV27	NA	TRBJ2-3	CASTSRGTNINTDTQYF	TGTGCCAGCACCTCCCGGGGGACAAATATTAACACAGATACGCAGTATTTT
few	TRBV24-1	NA	TRBJ1-1	CATSDSSGAEAEAFF	TGTGCCACCAGTGATTCGTCAGGGGCTGAAGCTGAAGCTTTCTTT
NA	TRBV6-1	TRBD1	TRBJ1-1	CASSGVSTGGITEAFF	TGTGCCAGCAGTGGGGTTTCGACAGGGGGCATTACTGAAGCTTTCTTT
NA	TRBV12-5	NA	TRBJ1-2	CASGPNGQRHYGYTF	TGTGCTAGTGGGCCCAACGGACAGAGACACTATGGCTACACCTTC
few	TRBV12-3/TRBV12-4	NA	TRBJ2-7	CASSLSQAYEQYF	TGTGCCAGCAGTTTAAGCCAGGCCTACGAGCAGTACTTC
NA	TRBV9	NA	TRBJ2-3	CASSTGVTDTQYF	TGTGCCAGCAGCACCGGGGTGACAGATACGCAGTATTTT
NA	TRBV5-4	TRBD1	TRBJ2-4	CASSEDRATIGPKNIQYF	TGTGCCAGCAGCGAGGACAGGGCCACCATAGGGCCCAAAAACATTCAGTACTTC
NA	TRBV6-1	TRBD1	TRBJ2-1	CASSADRENRNEQFF	TGTGCCAGCAGTGCAGACAGGGAAAACCGAAATGAGCAATTCTTC
many	TRBV9	NA	TRBJ2-3	CASSVSGDTDTQYF	TGTGCCAGCAGCGTGAGCGGAGACACAGATACGCAGTATTTT
NA	TRBV9	NA	TRBJ1-1	CASSVGWRTMNTEAFF	TGTGCCAGCAGCGTAGGTTGGAGAACCATGAACACTGAAGCTTTCTTT
few	TRBV20-1	TRBD2	TRBJ2-6	CSARDRLAGRSGANVLTF	TGCAGTGCTAGAGATCGTCTAGCGGGGAGATCTGGGGCCAACGTCCTGACTTTC
NA	TRBV18	TRBD1	TRBJ1-6	CASSPLTGVISPLHF	TGTGCCAGCTCACCCCTGACAGGGGTGATATCACCCCTCCACTTT
few	TRBV24-1	NA	TRBJ1-1	CATSGKIKVLNTEAFF	TGTGCCACCAGTGGGAAGATCAAAGTTCTGAACACTGAAGCTTTCTTT
NA	TRBV5-1	NA	TRBJ2-6	CASSPVSDGANVLTF	TGCGCCAGCAGCCCGGTGTCGGACGGGGCCAACGTCCTGACTTTC
few	TRBV12-3/TRBV12-4	NA	TRBJ1-2	CASSHPLGLAYGYTF	TGTGCCAGCAGTCATCCCTTAGGACTTGCCTATGGCTACACCTTC
few	TRBV21-1	NA	TRBJ2-1	CASSKGKDLYNEQFF	TGTGCCAGCAGCAAGGGGAAGGACTTGTACAATGAGCAGTTCTTC
NA	TRBV7-6	NA	TRBJ2-5	CASSSDLSLDETQYF	TGTGCCAGCAGCTCCGATCTTAGCTTGGACGAGACCCAGTACTTC
NA	TRBV2	TRBD2	TRBJ2-2	CALGGDTGELFF	TGTGCCCTGGGGGGGGACACCGGGGAGCTGTTTTTT
few	TRBV7-9	TRBD2	TRBJ2-3	CASSPSTSGAPTDTQYF	TGTGCCAGCAGCCCCTCGACTAGCGGGGCTCCCACAGATACGCAGTATTTT
NA	TRBV28	TRBD2	TRBJ2-5	CASSWTSGRGETQYF	TGTGCCAGCAGTTGGACTAGCGGGAGAGGAGAGACCCAGTACTTC
few	TRBV6-5	TRBD2	TRBJ2-5	CASSYAGVDQETQYF	TGTGCCAGCAGTTACGCGGGAGTGGACCAAGAGACCCAGTACTTC
NA	TRBV20-1	TRBD1	TRBJ1-2	CSASRGHDYGYTF	TGCAGTGCTAGCAGGGGGCACGACTATGGCTACACCTTC
NA	TRBV20-1	TRBD2	TRBJ2-1	CSARRTSGRFGNEQFF	TGCAGTGCTAGACGTACTAGCGGGAGATTTGGAAATGAGCAGTTCTTC
NA	TRBV20-1	NA	TRBJ1-2	CSASRQGGYTF	TGCAGTGCTAGTAGGCAGGGGGGCTACACCTTC
few	TRBV13	NA	TRBJ2-3	CASSSFPGTDTQYF	TGTGCCAGCAGCTCTTTCCCAGGGACAGATACGCAGTATTTT
few	TRBV20-1	NA	TRBJ2-7	CSAGTPGLYEQYF	TGCAGTGCTGGGACTCCCGGGCTCTACGAGCAGTACTTC
few	TRBV7-9	TRBD1	TRBJ2-1	CASSSRTGFDREQFF	TGTGCCAGCAGCAGCCGGACAGGGTTCGACCGTGAGCAGTTCTTC
NA	TRBV10-3	TRBD2	TRBJ2-7	CAISGTSGLSSYEQYF	TGTGCCATCAGTGGAACTAGCGGGCTAAGCTCCTACGAGCAGTACTTC
NA	TRBV18	NA	TRBJ1-2	CASSLQKNYGYTF	TGTGCCAGCTCCCTACAAAAGAACTATGGCTACACCTTC
NA	TRBV12-3/TRBV12-4	NA	TRBJ2-4	CASSPRVVGNIQYF	TGTGCCAGCAGTCCCCGGGTCGTCGGAAACATTCAGTACTTC
NA	TRBV28	NA	TRBJ1-1	CASSRGGSIYTEAFF	TGTGCCAGCAGTCGGGGGGGCTCGATCTACACTGAAGCTTTCTTT
many	TRBV15	NA	TRBJ2-1	CATSNPEESYNEQFF	TGTGCCACCAGTAATCCCGAGGAATCCTACAATGAGCAGTTCTTC
NA	TRBV15	TRBD1	TRBJ2-5	CATSLWGQASSETQYF	TGTGCCACCAGTTTGTGGGGACAGGCATCCTCAGAGACCCAGTACTTC
NA	TRBV12-3/TRBV12-4	NA	TRBJ1-2	CASSLVGVHGYTF	TGTGCCAGCAGCCTAGTCGGGGTCCATGGCTACACCTTC
NA	TRBV27	NA	TRBJ2-4	CASSFTAGNIQYF	TGTGCCAGCAGTTTTACGGCGGGGAACATTCAGTACTTC
NA	TRBV12-3/TRBV12-4	TRBD1	TRBJ1-6	CASSGGGGASPLHF	TGTGCCAGCAGCGGGGGAGGGGGCGCATCACCCCTCCACTTT
NA	TRBV4-2	NA	TRBJ2-2	CASSQTEIYRELFF	TGTGCCAGCAGCCAGACGGAGATCTACCGGGAGCTGTTTTTT
NA	TRBV24-1	NA	TRBJ2-1	CATSDPSRDIAPYNEQFF	TGTGCCACCAGTGACCCGAGCCGGGACATTGCCCCCTACAATGAGCAGTTCTTC
few	TRBV20-1	NA	TRBJ2-5	CSARGGRVSETQYF	TGCAGTGCTAGAGGTGGCAGGGTGAGCGAGACCCAGTACTTC
NA	TRBV5-1	NA	TRBJ1-1	CASSSGGVYTEAFF	TGCGCCAGCAGCTCGGGGGGGGTTTACACTGAAGCTTTCTTT
NA	TRBV9	TRBD1	TRBJ2-7	CASSGRDRANSYEQYF	TGTGCCAGCAGCGGACGGGACAGGGCGAACTCCTACGAGCAGTACTTC
few	TRBV12-3/TRBV12-4	NA	TRBJ1-2	CASSPQGYTF	TGTGCCAGCAGTCCTCAGGGCTACACCTTC
many	TRBV5-1	NA	TRBJ2-3	CASSLPADTQYF	TGTGCCAGCAGTTTGCCGGCAGATACGCAGTATTTT